Shown below are 6 T cell receptor beta chains from a single sample sequenced in a study of blood T cell repertoires in COVID-19. Using immunoSEQ multiplex PCR, the repertoire was profiled, and TCRdb retains in-frame clones only, with some absent. The sample holds 150,000 to 200,000 clones, 84% seen once. Sequencing was performed on PBMCs or T cells enriched from blood (not recorded which). The receptors were sampled from a man aged 50 or older who had recovered from COVID-19.

This chain links TRBV5-1 with TRBJ2-5, with TRBD2 matching over 13 bases. The germline V gene has CDR1 SGHRS and CDR2 YFSETQ. CDR3 size: 17 residues. Trimming cost V 0 bases and J 1 base; bases outside gene matches: 3. CDR3 in amino acids: CASSLGLAGGLQETQYF. DNA of the CDR3: TGCGCCAGCAGCTTGGGACTAGCGGGGGGACTCCAAGAGACCCAGTACTTC.

This chain links TRBV4-1 with TRBJ1-2; D ambiguous. The CDR3 runs to 14 residues. With 0 bases removed from V and 4 bases from J, the gap between germline ends came to 9 bases. Per germline, CDR1 MGHRA and CDR2 YSYEKL. CDR3 sequence reads: CASSQEVGGYGYTF. CDR3 nucleotide sequence: TGCGCCAGCAGCCAAGAAGTCGGCGGCTATGGCTACACCTTC.

This clone has only one observation. The CDR3 spells CASSDAGQQNTEAFF. CDR3 DNA sequence: TGTGCCAGCAGTGATGCGGGACAGCAGAACACTGAAGCTTTCTTT. The chain joins TRBV6-1 to TRBJ1-1; 7 bases are shared with TRBD1. Germline V lookup: CDR1 MNHNS, CDR2 SASEGT. Losses at the gene ends were 3 bases for V and 1 base for J; bases not matched to a gene: 5. The CDR3 spans 15 residues.

V is TRBV19 and J is TRBJ1-5; a possible D gene is TRBD1 (6 bases). Germline V lookup: CDR1 LNHDA, CDR2 SQIVND (reference sequence). This CDR3 is 14 amino acids long. The ends were cut back, 5 bases at V and 3 bases at J, with 11 bases in the middle. CDR3 protein: CASSYRDDNQPQHF. CDR3 sequence (DNA): TGTGCCAGTAGTTACAGGGACGACAATCAGCCCCAGCATTTT.

The V gene is TRBV7-3, the J gene TRBJ2-7; 8 bases map to TRBD1. The CDR3 has 12 residues. The V segment lost 5 bases and the J segment 6 bases; nucleotides outside the gene matches: 3. Per germline, CDR1 SGHTA and CDR2 FQGTGA. The CDR3 spells CASSPGQGEQYF. The CDR3 bases are TGTGCCAGCAGCCCCGGACAGGGCGAGCAGTACTTC.

The table lists this clone with a few counts. The V gene is TRBV18, the J gene TRBJ1-5; D possibly corresponds to TRBD1 (5 bases). The CDR3 loop spans 13 amino acids. Germline CDR1 and CDR2: KGHSH and LQKENI. Trimming left V 7 bases short and J 4 bases short, with 11 bases between. The CDR3 is CASWAGPNQPQHF. The CDR3 DNA reads as TGTGCCAGCTGGGCGGGGCCGAATCAGCCCCAGCATTTT.